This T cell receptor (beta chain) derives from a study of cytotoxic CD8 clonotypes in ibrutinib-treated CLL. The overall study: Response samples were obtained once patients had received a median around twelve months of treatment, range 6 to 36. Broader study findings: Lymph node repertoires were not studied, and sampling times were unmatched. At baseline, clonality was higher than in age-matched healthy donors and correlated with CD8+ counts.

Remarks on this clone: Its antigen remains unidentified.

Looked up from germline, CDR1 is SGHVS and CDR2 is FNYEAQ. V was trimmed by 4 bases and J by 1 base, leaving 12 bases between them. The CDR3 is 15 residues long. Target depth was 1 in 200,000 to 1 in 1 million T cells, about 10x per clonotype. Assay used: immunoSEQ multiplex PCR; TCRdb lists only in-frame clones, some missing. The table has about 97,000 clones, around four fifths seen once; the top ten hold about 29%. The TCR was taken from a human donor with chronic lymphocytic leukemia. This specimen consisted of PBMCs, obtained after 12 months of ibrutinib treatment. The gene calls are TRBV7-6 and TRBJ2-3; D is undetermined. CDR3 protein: CASSSNHGGTDTQYF. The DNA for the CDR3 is TGTGCCAGCAGCTCAAACCACGGAGGCACAGATACGCAGTATTTT.